Below are 22 T cell receptor beta chains sequenced from a single sample in a study of blood T cell repertoires in COVID-19. Clones were sequenced by immunoSEQ multiplex PCR, and TCRdb holds only the in-frame ones, with some missing. In the table there are about 200,000 clones, 75% to 90% of which are singletons. The sequenced sample consisted of peripheral blood. These receptors were collected from an elderly woman with COVID-19, enrolled during active disease.

CDR3 protein: CASSYYSLYGYTF. For the CDR3, the DNA is TGTGCCAGCAGTTACTACAGCCTCTATGGCTACACCTTC. This sequence joins TRBV6-5 and TRBJ1-2; no clear D. The germline V and J ends were trimmed by 1 base and 4 bases, with 7 bases remaining between them. The CDR3 sequence is 13 residues long. CDR1 MNHEY and CDR2 SVGAGI come from the germline V gene.

CDR3 coding DNA: TGTGCCAGCAGTCCCTCCTCCTACGAGCAGTACTTC. It is translated as CASSPSSYEQYF. This chain connects TRBV6-6 to TRBJ2-7, with no clear D. Germline V CDR1 and CDR2: MNHNY, SVGAGI (reference sequence). The CDR3 consists of 12 residues. V was cut by 5 bases and J by 0 bases, with 5 bases left in between.

This clone showed up just once. J is TRBJ2-5 and V is TRBV6-6; 7 nucleotides align to TRBD1. CDR3 length equals 13 residues. With 6 bases clipped from V and 2 bases from J, the junction kept 3 bases outside the gene matches. CDR1 and CDR2 (germline): MNHNY, SVGAGI (reference sequence). The CDR3 sequence is CASRRTGQETQYF. CDR3 sequence (DNA): TGTGCCAGCAGACGGACAGGACAAGAGACCCAGTACTTC.

The chain couples TRBV2 to TRBJ2-7; 10 nucleotides line up with TRBD1. Germline trimming cut 3 bases from V and 2 bases from J; bases unmatched to any gene: 4. The CDR3 extends over 15 amino acids. Germline-derived CDR1 and CDR2 are SNHLY and FYNNEI. Written as DNA, the CDR3 is TGTGCCAGCAGTGATAGGGACAGGGGAACCTACGAGCAGTACTTC. It yields the protein CASSDRDRGTYEQYF.

V and J are TRBV12-3 or TRBV12-4 and TRBJ2-4; D is possibly TRBD2 (5 bases). This CDR3 region has 12 residues. The V end lost 6 bases, the J end lost 6 bases, and 9 bases lay between the germline ends. The CDR3 sequence is CASRVGVNIQYF. CDR3 bases: TGTGCCAGCAGGGTCGGGGTAAACATTCAGTACTTC.

The chain uses TRBV18 and TRBJ2-7; 7 bases agree with TRBD1. After removal of 0 bases from V and 5 bases from J, the junction contained 10 bases not matched to a gene. The CDR3 covers 16 residues. Germline assignment: CDR1 KGHSH and CDR2 LQKENI. The CDR3 region is CASSPPLGTATNEQYF. The CDR3 bases are TGTGCCAGCTCACCACCCCTCGGGACAGCTACCAACGAGCAGTACTTC. The whole variable domain, remainder taken from reference TRBV18 and TRBJ2-7, is NAGVMQNPRHLVRRRGQEARLRCSPMKGHSHVYWYRQLPEEGLKFMVYLQKENIIDESGMPKERFSAEFPKEGPSILRIQQVVRGDSAAYFCASSPPLGTATNEQYFGPGTRLTVT.

This chain joins TRBV3-1 (or the pseudogene TRBV3-2) and TRBJ1-2; a possible D gene is TRBD1 (5 bases). Per germline, CDR1 LGHDT and CDR2 YNNKEL (reference sequence). The ends were cut back, 7 bases at V and 6 bases at J, with 12 bases in the middle. The CDR3 consists of 12 residues. CDR3 sequence reads: CASKGVEHGYTF. CDR3 in DNA: TGTGCCAGCAAAGGGGTAGAGCATGGCTACACCTTC.

The CDR3 here is CASSLVGVSEQYF. The DNA for the CDR3 is TGTGCCAGCAGCTTGGTCGGGGTGTCCGAGCAGTACTTC. This chain joins TRBV5-4 and TRBJ2-7; a weak D match, TRBD2 (5 bases). The CDR3 runs to 13 residues. V was shortened by 0 bases and J by 6 bases, with 10 bases between the two germline ends. Germline CDR1 reads SGHNT; CDR2 reads YYREEE (reference sequence).

The J gene is TRBJ1-1, the V gene TRBV9, with 7 bases matching TRBD1. The CDR3 is 15 residues long. CDR1 and CDR2 (germline): SGDLS, YYNGEE. The V and J ends lost 4 bases and 8 bases, in that order; junction bases with no gene match: 14. The CDR3 DNA reads as TGTGCCAGCAGCCCGTCTACGACAGGGTCCCTGGAAGCTTTCTTT. Amino acid sequence: CASSPSTTGSLEAFF.

This chain links TRBV5-8 with TRBJ2-3, with 7 bases aligning to TRBD1. The CDR3 spans 15 residues. Germline assignment: CDR1 SGHTS and CDR2 YDEGEE. Trimming cost V 6 bases and J 4 bases; bases outside gene matches: 11. The DNA for the CDR3 is TGTGCCAGCAATCAACAGGGGTTGGGAGCAGATACGCAGTATTTT. As protein: CASNQQGLGADTQYF.

The chain has TRBV18 and TRBJ2-1; tentatively, D is TRBD1 (6 bases). Germline loops: CDR1 KGHSH, CDR2 LQKENI. The length of the CDR3 is 13 residues. Trimming took 6 bases from V and 6 from J, leaving 12 bases between them. The CDR3 loop reads CASSQPGANEQFF. The CDR3 coding sequence is TGTGCCAGCTCTCAACCAGGGGCCAATGAGCAGTTCTTC. Based on the CDR3 plus reference TRBV18 and TRBJ2-1, the full variable domain is NAGVMQNPRHLVRRRGQEARLRCSPMKGHSHVYWYRQLPEEGLKFMVYLQKENIIDESGMPKERFSAEFPKEGPSILRIQQVVRGDSAAYFCASSQPGANEQFFGPGTRLTVL.

The chain links TRBV29-1 to TRBJ1-1; weak D call: TRBD1 (6 bases). This CDR3 comprises 15 residues. Germline lookup yields CDR1 SQVTM and CDR2 ANQGSEA. V dropped 3 bases and J dropped 1 base, with 15 bases sitting between them. CDR3 nucleotides: TGCAGCGTTGATGCGGGGGGCAGAAAGAACACTGAAGCTTTCTTT. Encoded protein: CSVDAGGRKNTEAFF.

The rearrangement links TRBV3-1 (or the pseudogene TRBV3-2) to TRBJ2-2, with 8 nucleotides matching TRBD2. Germline V gene sequence: CDR1 LGHDT, CDR2 YNNKEL (reference sequence). Trimming took 2 bases from V and 1 from J; bases not matched to a gene: 3. The CDR3 loop spans 16 amino acids. The CDR3 nucleotides read TGTGCCAGCAGCCAACGCGGGGGGATGAACACCGGGGAGCTGTTTTTT. Amino acid sequence: CASSQRGGMNTGELFF.

This chain links TRBV5-1 with TRBJ2-7; 7 bases are shared with TRBD2. The V segment lost 4 bases and the J segment 7 bases; nucleotides outside the gene matches: 8. This CDR3 is 13 amino acids long. CDR1 and CDR2 from the germline V gene are SGHRS and YFSETQ. The CDR3 nucleotides read TGCGCCAGCAGCGTCGGGACCGGGGGGGAGCAGTACTTC. Its translation: CASSVGTGGEQYF.

The chain combines TRBV6-5 with TRBJ2-7; 9 positions agree with TRBD2. J was trimmed by 6 bases and V by 8 bases; bases with no gene match: 11. This CDR3 spans 14 amino acids. Germline V CDR1 and CDR2: MNHEY, SVGAGI. The CDR3 protein is CASLSGTSFSEQYF. As DNA, the CDR3 is TGTGCCAGCCTATCCGGGACTAGCTTTTCCGAGCAGTACTTC.

The V call is TRBV3-1 (or the pseudogene TRBV3-2), the J call TRBJ2-2; TRBD2 agrees at 9 bases. The CDR3 runs to 15 residues. Germline lookup yields CDR1 LGHDT and CDR2 YNNKEL (reference sequence). With V trimmed by 4 bases and J by 2 bases, 2 bases remained unmatched. CDR3 sequence reads: CASSRLAANTGELFF. The CDR3 DNA reads TGTGCCAGCAGCCGACTAGCGGCCAACACCGGGGAGCTGTTTTTT.

The chain is built from TRBV11-2 and TRBJ2-7; 9 bases align to TRBD1. Trimming cost V 5 bases and J 3 bases; bases outside gene matches: 8. Per germline, CDR1 SGHAT and CDR2 FQNNGV. The CDR3 runs 15 residues. The CDR3 DNA reads as TGTGCCAGCAGCGAGGGACAGGGACACTTCTACGAGCAGTACTTC. Translating gives CASSEGQGHFYEQYF.

As to this clone: The same CDR3 is also encoded by other DNA sequences in this sample. The rearrangement uses TRBV18 and TRBJ2-1; the D is unclear. Per germline, CDR1 KGHSH and CDR2 LQKENI. The V and J ends lost 2 bases and 6 bases respectively, with 8 bases between them. This CDR3 is built from 13 residues. The CDR3 DNA reads TGTGCCAGCTCACCAGCCGGCGGCAATGAGCAGTTCTTC. Its protein product is CASSPAGGNEQFF.

Points on this clone: One end of the junction does not line up with germline, which may come from a read error. The chain combines TRBV6-4 with TRBJ1-2; possible D gene TRBD1, 5 bases. Looked up from germline, CDR1 is MRHNA and CDR2 is SNTAGT. This CDR3 region has 15 residues. CDR3 sequence: CASREGHNFNYGYTF. The CDR3 nucleotides read TGTGCCAGCCGTGAAGGACACAACTTTAACTATGGCTACACCTTC.

The chain recombines TRBV12-3 or TRBV12-4 with TRBJ1-2; D perhaps matches TRBD1 (5 bases). The CDR3 runs 13 residues. Trimming took off 6 bases at V and 6 bases at J, with 14 bases between the two ends. The CDR3 protein is CASSWGGSDGYTF. The CDR3 DNA sequence: TGTGCCAGCAGCTGGGGGGGAAGTGATGGCTACACCTTC.

The gene calls are TRBV5-1 and TRBJ2-7, with 7 nucleotides matching TRBD2. The V gene's germline CDR1 is SGHRS and CDR2 YFSETQ. With V trimmed by 0 bases and J by 2 bases, 5 bases remained unmatched. The CDR3 consists of 15 residues. CDR3 sequence: CASSLAGGGTYEQYF. The CDR3 nucleotides read TGCGCCAGCAGCTTGGCCGGCGGGGGTACCTACGAGCAGTACTTC.

CDR3 bases: TGTGCCAGCTCTTTCCAGGGAGGGGATCAGCCCCAGCATTTT. Translated: CASSFQGGDQPQHF. The rearrangement links TRBV18 to TRBJ1-5, with D possibly matching TRBD1 (5 bases). Trimming removed 6 bases from V and 5 bases from J, with 14 bases in between. Germline V CDR1 and CDR2: KGHSH, LQKENI. The CDR3 length is 14 residues. The whole variable domain, filled in from reference TRBV18 and TRBJ1-5, reads NAGVMQNPRHLVRRRGQEARLRCSPMKGHSHVYWYRQLPEEGLKFMVYLQKENIIDESGMPKERFSAEFPKEGPSILRIQQVVRGDSAAYFCASSFQGGDQPQHFGDGTRLSIL.